The 24 T cell receptor beta chains given below trace back to one sample, sequenced in a study of cytomegalovirus exposure and HLA in healthy donors. The PCR made use of 60 Vbeta and 13 Jbeta primers. Repertoires were generated with immunoSEQ multiplex PCR, while TCRdb's copy carries only in-frame clones and drops some. The data show roughly 140,000 clones, approximately 80% seen once. The sample consisted of PBMCs. These receptors originate from a boy between 2 and 10 years old in good health and CMV-seronegative.

On this clone: The same CDR3 is also encoded by other DNA sequences in this sample. The chain is built from TRBV5-4 and TRBJ1-1; 7 bases fit TRBD1. CDR1 and CDR2 (germline): SGHNT, YYREEE (reference sequence). The CDR3 runs 14 residues. The ends lost 4 bases at V and 3 bases at J; junction bases unmatched: 6. This CDR3 reads CASSPRTGDTEAFF. As DNA, the CDR3 is TGTGCCAGCAGCCCACGAACAGGGGACACTGAAGCTTTCTTT.

This sequence joins TRBV25-1 and TRBJ1-6; TRBD1 might be the D (6 bases). Germline V gene lookup returns CDR1 MGHDK and CDR2 SYGVNS. The germline V and J ends were trimmed by 6 bases and 4 bases, with 7 bases remaining between them. The CDR3 has 13 residues. The CDR3 bases are TGTGCCAGCAGGGACAGTTATAATTCACCCCTCCACTTT. It is translated as CASRDSYNSPLHF.

The J gene is TRBJ2-5, the V gene TRBV15, with D unclear. The V gene's germline CDR1 is LNHNV and CDR2 YYDKDF (reference sequence). CDR3 size: 13 residues. V lost 0 bases, J lost 4 bases, and 6 bases lay in between. CDR3 sequence: CATSRDPRETQYF. The CDR3 nucleotides are TGTGCCACCAGCAGAGATCCGCGAGAGACCCAGTACTTC.

With regard to this clone: The junction departs from germline at one end; a sequencing error may be responsible. The chain employs TRBV6-1 and TRBJ1-5; 8 bases match TRBD1. CDR3 size: 14 residues. CDR1 is MNHNS and CDR2 is SASEGT in the germline V gene. Written as DNA, the CDR3 is TGTGCCAGCAGCCGAAGCTTCGGGGGACAGGAGGGTGATTTT. This gives the protein CASSRSFGGQEGDF.

This clone came up a few times. Here the CDR3 reads CAISAGSGKETQYF. The DNA for the CDR3 is TGTGCCATCAGTGCCGGTAGCGGGAAAGAGACCCAGTACTTC. This chain joins TRBV10-3 and TRBJ2-5, with 8 bases identical to TRBD2. The CDR3 is 14 amino acids. Trimming cost V 4 bases and J 3 bases; bases outside gene matches: 4. Germline CDR1 is ENHRY and CDR2 is SYGVKD.

This sequence joins TRBV18 and TRBJ2-7, with 14 bases fitting TRBD2. Germline lookup yields CDR1 KGHSH and CDR2 LQKENI. CDR3 length equals 16 residues. V lost 3 bases, J lost 5 bases, and 6 bases stayed unmatched. The CDR3 region has the DNA TGTGCCAGCTCACCGGTTCAGGGACTAGCGGGAGACGAGCAGTACTTC. Translated, it gives CASSPVQGLAGDEQYF. The full variable domain, its missing parts supplied by reference TRBV18 and TRBJ2-7, is NAGVMQNPRHLVRRRGQEARLRCSPMKGHSHVYWYRQLPEEGLKFMVYLQKENIIDESGMPKERFSAEFPKEGPSILRIQQVVRGDSAAYFCASSPVQGLAGDEQYFGPGTRLTVT.

A note on this clone: Other DNA sequences within the sample encode an identical CDR3. The V and J genes are TRBV18 and TRBJ2-7, with D tentatively TRBD1 (6 bases). The ends were cut back, 2 bases at V and 3 bases at J, with 11 bases in the middle. The CDR3 has 14 amino acids. From germline, CDR1 is KGHSH and CDR2 LQKENI. The CDR3 DNA follows: TGTGCCAGCTCACCAAAAGACAGGATCTACGAGCAGTACTTC. Protein product: CASSPKDRIYEQYF.

V and J are TRBV9 and TRBJ2-7; 9 bases match TRBD2. Germline V gene data show CDR1 as SGDLS and CDR2 as YYNGEE. V gave up 5 bases and J gave up 6 bases; unmatched junction bases: 9. The CDR3 contains 14 residues. CDR3: CASSTGTSTAEQYF. DNA for the CDR3: TGTGCCAGCAGTACCGGGACTAGCACCGCCGAGCAGTACTTC.

This chain links TRBV30 with TRBJ2-7; D gene uncertain. The germline V gene encodes CDR1 GTSNPN and CDR2 SVGIG (reference sequence). CDR3 length: 12 residues. Trimming left V 1 base short and J 1 base short, with 5 bases between. The CDR3 sequence is CAWSGLSYEQYF. The CDR3 nucleotides are TGTGCCTGGAGTGGACTTTCCTACGAGCAGTACTTC.

The gene calls are TRBV6-4 and TRBJ2-5; 7 bases line up with TRBD1. This CDR3 contains 12 residues. Germline CDR1 reads MRHNA; CDR2 reads SNTAGT. With 9 bases clipped from V and 6 bases from J, the junction kept 7 bases outside the gene matches. CDR3 protein: CARATGLKTQYF. CDR3 DNA: TGTGCCAGAGCGACAGGGCTGAAGACCCAGTACTTC.

V is TRBV30 and J is TRBJ1-4, with 10 bases that match TRBD1. Germline V gives CDR1 GTSNPN, CDR2 SVGIG (reference sequence). The CDR3 is 18 amino acids. Germline trimming cut 0 bases from V and 3 bases from J; bases unmatched to any gene: 10. CDR3 region: CAWSVQGQGSRANEKLFF. Here the CDR3 DNA reads TGTGCCTGGAGTGTTCAGGGACAGGGGTCTCGGGCTAATGAAAAACTGTTTTTT.

This clone appeared a single time. This CDR3 reads CASSLRGIGALIQETQYF. Written as DNA, the CDR3 is TGCGCCAGCAGCCTGAGAGGTATAGGAGCGCTCATCCAAGAGACCCAGTACTTC. The J gene is TRBJ2-5, the V gene TRBV4-3; D is ambiguous. This CDR3 is built from 18 residues. Germline assignment: CDR1 LGHNA and CDR2 YSLEER. The V end was cut by 4 bases, the J end by 1 base, with 22 bases between.

V usage is TRBV5-1 and J usage is TRBJ1-2; TRBD1 matches 9 bases. Germline V gives CDR1 SGHRS, CDR2 YFSETQ. The CDR3 extends over 15 amino acids. Trimming took 4 bases from V and 5 from J; bases not matched to a gene: 9. This chain's CDR3 is CASSHNRGREYGYTF. The CDR3 DNA is TGCGCCAGCAGCCACAACAGGGGGCGAGAATATGGCTACACCTTC.

The V gene is TRBV7-3, the J gene TRBJ2-2, with 7 bases identical to TRBD2. The CDR3 sequence is 16 residues long. The trim removed 2 bases at V and 0 bases at J, leaving 3 bases unmatched. Germline CDR1 SGHTA, CDR2 FQGTGA. The CDR3 sequence is CASSLSGGTNTGELFF. The CDR3 bases are TGTGCCAGCAGCTTATCCGGGGGGACGAACACCGGGGAGCTGTTTTTT.

J is TRBJ1-1 and V is TRBV5-4; D ambiguous. The ends were cut back, 1 base at V and 1 base at J, with 8 bases in the middle. This CDR3 has 14 amino acids. The germline CDR1 and CDR2 sequences are SGHNT and YYREEE (reference sequence). For the CDR3, the DNA is TGTGCCAGCAGCTTGATTACCGGGAACACTGAAGCTTTCTTT. Its protein is CASSLITGNTEAFF.

The chain combines TRBV6-4 with TRBJ2-7; possibly TRBD2 for D (6 bases). Germline CDR1 and CDR2: MRHNA and SNTAGT. The CDR3 sequence is 16 residues long. With 8 bases removed from V and 0 bases from J, the gap between germline ends came to 20 bases. CDR3 in amino acids: CASCRTGAGVSYEQYF. The CDR3 nucleotides are TGTGCCAGCTGCCGAACCGGAGCGGGCGTCTCCTACGAGCAGTACTTC.

This clone showed up just a few times. V gene TRBV10-1 combines with J gene TRBJ1-5; 7 nucleotides agree with TRBD1. This CDR3 contains 13 residues. From germline, CDR1 is WNHNN and CDR2 SYGVQD (reference sequence). Germline trimming cut 6 bases from V and 4 bases from J; bases unmatched to any gene: 3. CDR3 nucleotide sequence: TGCGCCAGCAGAGGGACAGCTAATCAGCCCCAGCATTTT. This translates into CASRGTANQPQHF.

With regard to this clone: An end of the junction does not agree with germline; a read error may underlie this. Other DNA sequences from this sample encode an identical CDR3 as well. This chain uses TRBV20-1 with TRBJ1-2; no definite D call. Germline CDR1 and CDR2: DFQATT and SNEGSKA (reference sequence). This CDR3 comprises 10 residues. The CDR3 DNA is TGCAGTGCTAGAGCTGAGCTCCCCTCCTTC. Translating gives CSARAELPSF.

V gene TRBV7-9 combines with J gene TRBJ2-1; TRBD1 matches 9 bases. This CDR3 spans 14 amino acids. V was clipped by 6 bases and J by 7 bases; unmatched bases: 7. Germline CDR1 reads SEHNR; CDR2 reads FQNEAQ (reference sequence). The CDR3 nucleotides are TGTGCCAGCAGGGAACAGGGGGCTAAGAATGAGCAGTTCTTC. Its protein product is CASREQGAKNEQFF.

This chain joins TRBV20-1 and TRBJ2-1; D perhaps matches TRBD1 (5 bases). Germline CDR1 and CDR2: DFQATT and SNEGSKA (reference sequence). There are 11 residues in the CDR3. V lost 2 bases to trimming and J lost 6 bases, with 5 bases between them. CDR3 in DNA: TGCAGTGCTAGAAGGGGCAATGAGCAGTTCTTC. Protein: CSARRGNEQFF.

V is TRBV4-1 and J is TRBJ2-2; tentatively, D is TRBD2 (5 bases). CDR1 MGHRA and CDR2 YSYEKL come from the germline V gene. The CDR3 is 15 amino acids. Trimming took off 1 base at V and 6 bases at J, with 12 bases between the two ends. The CDR3 DNA follows: TGCGCCAGCAGCCAAGCCCTAGCTTTGCCCGGGGAGCTGTTTTTT. Translation: CASSQALALPGELFF.

This clone was seen a few times. The V call is TRBV9, the J call TRBJ2-3; a possible D gene is TRBD1 (6 bases). V lost 7 bases and J lost 2, with 17 bases in between. Germline CDR1 and CDR2: SGDLS and YYNGEE. This CDR3 is 15 amino acids long. CDR3 DNA: TGTGCCAGCGGGTTAGGGGGAGAGTACACAGATACGCAGTATTTT. This translates into CASGLGGEYTDTQYF.

The rearrangement uses TRBV7-2 and TRBJ1-6; D is uncertain. With 2 bases removed from V and 7 bases from J, the gap between germline ends came to 9 bases. The CDR3 is 14 residues long. CDR1 and CDR2 (germline): SGHTA, FQGNSA. CDR3 in amino acids: CASSLKQPNSPLHF. CDR3 nucleotide sequence: TGTGCCAGCAGCTTAAAACAGCCCAATTCACCCCTCCACTTT.

This clone was seen once. V usage is TRBV7-3 and J usage is TRBJ2-7; possible D gene TRBD2, 5 bases. V shed 2 bases and J shed 1 base, with 9 bases lying between them. This CDR3 contains 14 residues. Germline V gene sequence: CDR1 SGHTA, CDR2 FQGTGA. The CDR3 bases are TGTGCCAGCAGCTTAGATCCGGGATCCTACGAGCAGTACTTC. This sequence encodes CASSLDPGSYEQYF.